The rows below give T cell receptor beta chains drawn from one sample of a study of OX40 agonist ivuxolimab in advanced cancers. Repertoires were generated with immunoSEQ multiplex PCR, while TCRdb's copy carries only in-frame clones and drops some. The table lists about 59,000 clones, about 90% of them singletons. The sequenced sample was CD4+ or CD8+ T cells sorted from blood, obtained in a trial of the OX40 agonist ivuxolimab. The origin of the receptors is an adult with an advanced solid tumor such as melanoma, head and neck, liver or kidney cancer. Both conserved end residues are part of each CDR3. Fields, in order: V gene, CDR3 length, clone size, D gene, J gene, CDR3 protein, CDR3 DNA. D genes are given only for firm matches. Clone sizes are given selectively: once, few, many, or a class where the clone is expanded.

>TRBV29-1|14|NA|NA|TRBJ2-2
CSGRGDLNTGELFF
TGCAGCGGCCGCGGAGACCTGAACACCGGGGAGCTGTTTTTT
>TRBV7-2|17|NA|NA|TRBJ2-7
CASSLAGQGKIAYEQYF
TGTGCCAGCAGCTTAGCTGGGCAGGGGAAGATCGCGTACGAGCAGTACTTC
>TRBV28|15|NA|NA|TRBJ2-2
CASRVEGLPTGELFF
TGTGCCAGCAGGGTTGAGGGACTCCCCACCGGGGAGCTGTTTTTT
>TRBV6-1|16|NA|NA|TRBJ2-7
CASSEAGQMGTYEQYF
TGTGCCAGCAGTGAAGCAGGGCAGATGGGCACCTACGAGCAGTACTTC
>TRBV4-2|14|once|NA|TRBJ2-4
CASSQAVEGSIQYF
TGTGCCAGCAGCCAAGCGGTGGAAGGGAGCATTCAGTACTTC
>TRBV5-5|15|NA|NA|TRBJ2-5
CASSLETGSLETQYF
TGTGCCAGCAGCTTAGAAACAGGGTCTTTAGAGACCCAGTACTTC
>TRBV5-1|12|NA|NA|TRBJ2-7
CASSLAGGEQYF
TGCGCCAGCAGCTTGGCCGGAGGCGAGCAGTACTTC
>TRBV9|14|NA|NA|TRBJ1-6
CASSPRKGGSPLHF
TGTGCCAGCAGCCCCCGAAAAGGGGGATCACCCCTCCACTTT
>TRBV10-3|11|NA|NA|TRBJ1-1
CAISDITEAFF
TGTGCCATCAGTGATATAACTGAAGCTTTCTTT
>TRBV29-1|14|NA|TRBD1|TRBJ2-7
CSVQDRSTTYEQYF
TGCAGCGTTCAGGACAGGAGCACCACCTACGAGCAGTACTTC
>TRBV11-2|16|NA|TRBD2|TRBJ2-1
CASSRSGTSGRDEQFF
TGTGCCAGCAGCCGGTCCGGGACTAGCGGGAGAGATGAGCAGTTCTTC
>TRBV7-3|15|NA|NA|TRBJ2-4
CASSLRRDPGDIQYF
TGTGCCAGCAGCTTACGACGGGACCCTGGGGACATTCAGTACTTC
>TRBV7-3|13|once|NA|TRBJ2-5
CASSRGVVETQYF
TGTGCCAGCAGCAGGGGGGTAGTCGAGACCCAGTACTTC
>TRBV27|15|NA|TRBD1|TRBJ2-2
CASSAMGQGTGELFF
TGTGCCAGCAGTGCCATGGGACAGGGGACCGGGGAGCTGTTTTTT
>TRBV11-3|15|once|NA|TRBJ2-3
CASSKGASGTDTQYF
TGTGCCAGCAGTAAAGGGGCTAGCGGCACAGATACGCAGTATTTT
>TRBV19|16|NA|NA|TRBJ1-5
CASSIDRGTPYQPQHF
TGTGCCAGTAGTATAGATCGAGGGACACCATATCAGCCCCAGCATTTT
>TRBV4-1|17|NA|TRBD2|TRBJ2-7
CASSPVGKTSGSHEQYF
TGCGCCAGCAGCCCCGTGGGGAAAACTAGCGGGTCCCACGAGCAGTACTTC
>TRBV18|14|once|TRBD1|TRBJ1-1
CASSAGTGGVEAFF
TGTGCCAGCTCCGCCGGGACAGGGGGCGTGGAAGCTTTCTTT
>TRBV11-2|13|NA|NA|TRBJ2-1
CASSPTEYNEQFF
TGTGCCAGCAGCCCCACAGAATACAATGAGCAGTTCTTC
>TRBV29-1|11|NA|NA|TRBJ1-2
CSVVREDGYTF
TGCAGCGTTGTGAGGGAGGATGGCTACACCTTC
>TRBV29-1|13|NA|TRBD1|TRBJ2-7
CSAGTGRTYEQYF
TGCAGCGCCGGGACAGGGCGCACCTACGAGCAGTACTTC
>TRBV6-5|14|NA|NA|TRBJ1-2
CASSYGQGTYGYTF
TGTGCCAGCAGTTACGGGCAGGGTACCTATGGCTACACCTTC
>TRBV18|16|few|TRBD2|TRBJ2-1
CASSPRGGGTHNEQFF
TGTGCCAGCTCACCACGGGGCGGGGGGACCCACAATGAGCAGTTCTTC
>TRBV4-2|16|NA|NA|TRBJ1-5
CASSQRTDYSNQPQHF
TGTGCCAGCAGCCAGAGGACCGATTATAGCAATCAGCCCCAGCATTTT
>TRBV15|12|NA|NA|TRBJ2-1
CATSRTGLEQFF
TGTGCCACCAGCAGGACTGGGCTGGAGCAGTTCTTC
>TRBV5-1|14|NA|TRBD2|TRBJ2-7
CASSRGRGEGEQYF
TGCGCCAGCAGCCGGGGACGTGGGGAGGGAGAGCAGTACTTC
>TRBV23-1|19|once|TRBD1|TRBJ2-7
CASSQSAGQDRTWLGEQYF
TGCGCCAGCAGTCAATCTGCGGGACAGGACCGGACCTGGCTAGGGGAGCAGTACTTC
>TRBV6-1|15|NA|NA|TRBJ1-3
CASSGGTTGGNTIYF
TGTGCCAGCAGTGGGGGGACTACGGGAGGAAACACCATATATTTT
>TRBV7-2|16|NA|TRBD2|TRBJ2-2
CASSLGGRDGTGELFF
TGTGCCAGCAGCTTAGGTGGGAGGGACGGCACCGGGGAGCTGTTTTTT
>TRBV19|14|NA|NA|TRBJ2-1
CASSTGRTGNEQFF
TGTGCCAGTAGTACGGGGAGGACTGGGAATGAGCAGTTCTTC
>TRBV5-1|13|NA|NA|TRBJ2-1
CASSLNSQPEQFF
TGCGCCAGCAGCTTGAATTCACAACCAGAGCAGTTCTTC
>TRBV28|15|NA|TRBD1|TRBJ2-2
CASSLQGTVTGELFF
TGTGCCAGCAGTTTACAGGGGACAGTCACCGGGGAGCTGTTTTTT
>TRBV5-1|16|few|NA|TRBJ2-6
CASSLVTGSGANVLTF
TGCGCCAGCAGCTTGGTAACTGGGTCTGGGGCCAACGTCCTGACTTTC
>TRBV5-4|14|NA|TRBD1|TRBJ1-2
CASSLGGQGGGYTF
TGTGCCAGCAGCTTGGGTGGACAGGGGGGCGGCTACACCTTC